Below, 8 T cell receptor beta chains from the same sample are listed, as sequenced in a study of spatial heterogeneity in lung cancer. Findings and limits, study-wide: For expanded intratumoral alpha and beta TCRs, counts tracked tumor mutation counts.

TCRdb independently ran MiXCR on the 5' RACE reads; one entry per CDR3 protein. The data show around 7,800 distinct CDR3 sequences, 8.2% seen once. These receptors have no known antigen. The time point is: sample taken at primary tumor resection. Sequenced material: lung tumor tissue, taken at surgery. The receptor set was obtained from a male donor with early-stage non-small cell lung cancer.

This clonotype was found many times. This rearrangement joins TRBV10-3 to TRBJ1-2; no clear D. Trimming stripped 3 bases from V and 0 bases from J, with 5 bases between. Germline V gene sequence: CDR1 ENHRY, CDR2 SYGVKD. This CDR3 has 13 residues. The CDR3 DNA reads TGTGCCATCAGTGATGAGGCTAACTATGGCTACACCTTC. It yields the protein CAISDEANYGYTF.

This clonotype is judged medium-sized. The chain is built from TRBV5-1 and TRBJ1-1; D possibly corresponds to TRBD1 (5 bases). Per germline, CDR1 SGHRS and CDR2 YFSETQ. Trimming left V 2 bases short and J 1 base short, with 9 bases between. This CDR3 contains 14 residues. The CDR3 protein is CASSLQVTNTEAFF. The CDR3 nucleotides are TGCGCCAGCAGCTTACAGGTCACGAACACTGAAGCTTTCTTT.

This clonotype qualifies as medium-sized. The chain carries TRBV19 and TRBJ1-5; 7 bases line up with TRBD1. CDR3 size: 13 residues. Germline loops: CDR1 LNHDA, CDR2 SQIVND (reference sequence). V trimming: 8 bases; J trimming: 7 bases; junction bases outside the gene matches: 8. The CDR3: CASGEQGRQPQHF. In DNA, the CDR3 is TGTGCCAGTGGGGAACAGGGGCGCCAGCCCCAGCATTTT.

This clonotype is medium-sized by share. V gene TRBV29-1 combines with J gene TRBJ2-2; TRBD2 matches at 10 bases. Germline assignment: CDR1 SQVTM and CDR2 ANQGSEA. J gave up 7 bases and V 7 bases, and 12 bases lay outside the gene matches. The CDR3 is 15 amino acids. This CDR3 reads CSASLLAGGGGELFF. The DNA for the CDR3 is TGCAGCGCCTCCCTCTTAGCGGGAGGTGGCGGGGAGCTGTTTTTT.

The chain uses TRBV4-3 and TRBJ2-1; 9 nucleotides align to TRBD2. Trimming cost V 0 bases and J 4 bases; bases outside gene matches: 7. Germline CDR1 is LGHNA and CDR2 is YSLEER. The CDR3 sequence is 17 residues long. The CDR3 reads CASSQELAGAFYNEQFF. Written as DNA, the CDR3 is TGCGCCAGCAGCCAAGAATTAGCGGGAGCTTTTTACAATGAGCAGTTCTTC.

On this clonotype itself: A much larger clonotype is one base distant, so this may be a read error. The gene calls are TRBV5-1 and TRBJ2-3; a weak D match, TRBD2 (6 bases). The CDR3 sequence is 14 residues long. In germline, CDR1 is SGHRS, CDR2 YFSETQ. This CDR3 is CPSMAAGETDTQYF. CDR3 DNA: TGCCCCAGCATGGCAGCGGGTGAGACAGATACGCAGTATTTT.

This clonotype is medium-sized by share. This rearrangement joins TRBV9 to TRBJ2-7; D possibly corresponds to TRBD2 (6 bases). This CDR3 is 15 amino acids long. Germline V gene sequence: CDR1 SGDLS, CDR2 YYNGEE. V lost 4 bases to trimming and J lost 3 bases, with 17 bases between them. CDR3 DNA: TGTGCCAGCAGCCGGGACGGCCGGAGGGGCTACGAGCAGTACTTC. Translating gives CASSRDGRRGYEQYF.

In its sample, this clonotype was seen a few times. This rearrangement joins TRBV7-2 to TRBJ2-7; 12 bases agree with TRBD2. CDR3 length: 16 residues. Germline CDR1 SGHTA, CDR2 FQGNSA. V shed 1 base and J 1 base; nucleotides not matched to a gene: 2. The CDR3 nucleotides are TGTGCCAGCAGCTTAGGACTAGCGGGAGTATCCTACGAGCAGTACTTC. This codes for CASSLGLAGVSYEQYF.